This TCR beta chain was documented in a study of control samples from healthy donors and cancer patients. Some clones are missing from TCRdb's copy, which holds only in-frame ones; the method was immunoSEQ multiplex PCR. The sample yields approximately 94,000 clones, approximately 91% seen once. This clone came up once. Germline trimming cut 5 bases from V and 4 bases from J; bases unmatched to any gene: 8. Germline loops: CDR1 MNHEY, CDR2 SVGAGI. The CDR3 length is 15 residues. The chain employs TRBV6-5 and TRBJ1-1, with 9 bases fitting TRBD1. This sequence originates from a woman in her thirties in good health. The sample comprised blood. The CDR3 region is CASSPQGQGGTEAFF. The DNA for the CDR3 is TGTGCCAGCAGTCCCCAGGGACAGGGAGGCACTGAAGCTTTCTTT.